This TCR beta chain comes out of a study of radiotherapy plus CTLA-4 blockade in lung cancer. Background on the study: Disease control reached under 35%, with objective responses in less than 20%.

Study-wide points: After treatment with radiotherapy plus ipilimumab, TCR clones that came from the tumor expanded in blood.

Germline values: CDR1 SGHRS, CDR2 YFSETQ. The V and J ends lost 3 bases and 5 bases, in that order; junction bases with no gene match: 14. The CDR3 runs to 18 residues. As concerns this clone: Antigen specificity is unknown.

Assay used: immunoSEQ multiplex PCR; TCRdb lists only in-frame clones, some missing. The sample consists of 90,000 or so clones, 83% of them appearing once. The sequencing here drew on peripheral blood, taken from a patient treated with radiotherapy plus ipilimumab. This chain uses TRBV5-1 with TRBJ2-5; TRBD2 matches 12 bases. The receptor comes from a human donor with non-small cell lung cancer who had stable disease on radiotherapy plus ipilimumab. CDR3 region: CASSSETSGSPRAETQYF. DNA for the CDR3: TGCGCCAGCAGCTCTGAGACTAGCGGGAGCCCCCGGGCGGAGACCCAGTACTTC.